This is a list of T cell receptor beta chains from one sample in a study of read filtering for tumor transcriptome and immune sequencing. TCRdb recomputed calls from the reads with MiXCR, one row per CDR3 protein. Here the sample spans 90,000 or so distinct CDR3 sequences, roughly 21% being singletons. Sequenced sample: a population of CD138-negative cells sorted from bone marrow. The receptors were gathered from a donor at least 40 years old with multiple myeloma. Both conserved end residues are part of each CDR3. Each record gives: clone size, D gene, V gene, J gene, CDR3 protein, CDR3 DNA. A D gene is named only where the DNA matches it firmly. Clone size is stated in some rows and not others, as once, few, many or a class when expanded.

size: many
D: TRBD1
V: TRBV28
J: TRBJ2-7
CDR3: CASVPAGQDRGEQYF
DNA: TGTGCCAGCGTACCGGCGGGACAGGACCGAGGAGAGCAGTACTTC

size: many
D: TRBD2
V: TRBV2
J: TRBJ2-5
CDR3: CASSYFSGAMQETQYF
DNA: TGTGCCAGCAGTTATTTCAGCGGGGCCATGCAAGAGACCCAGTACTTC

size: many
D: TRBD2
V: TRBV20-1
J: TRBJ2-5
CDR3: CSARAGTTQETQYF
DNA: TGCAGTGCTAGGGCCGGGACTACCCAAGAGACCCAGTACTTC

size: many
D: NA
V: TRBV2
J: TRBJ2-3
CDR3: CASFRGHFTDTQYF
DNA: TGTGCCAGCTTCCGAGGTCATTTCACAGATACGCAGTATTTT

size: many
D: NA
V: TRBV21-1
J: TRBJ1-1
CDR3: CASTGDLLPVNTEAFF
DNA: TGTGCCAGCACCGGGGATCTTCTCCCTGTGAACACTGAAGCTTTCTTT

size: many
D: NA
V: TRBV7-3
J: TRBJ2-3
CDR3: CASSPGLGEFGTDTQYF
DNA: TGTGCCAGCAGCCCCGGATTGGGGGAATTCGGCACAGATACGCAGTATTTT

size: few
D: TRBD1
V: TRBV20-1
J: TRBJ2-7
CDR3: CSARAGTGLSLEQYF
DNA: TGCAGTGCTAGAGCCGGGACAGGGCTGTCGTTGGAGCAGTACTTC

size: many
D: NA
V: TRBV6-2/TRBV6-3
J: TRBJ2-1
CDR3: CASSYSLQASYNEQFF
DNA: TGTGCCAGCAGTTACTCGTTGCAGGCCAGCTACAATGAGCAGTTCTTC

size: many
D: NA
V: TRBV5-6
J: TRBJ2-7
CDR3: CASSLETRFGYEQYF
DNA: TGTGCCAGCAGCTTGGAAACGCGGTTCGGCTACGAGCAGTACTTC

size: NA
D: NA
V: TRBV20-1
J: TRBJ1-1
CDR3: CSASQPGRGRDSPHHF
DNA: TGCAGTGCTAGTCAACCGGGGAGGGGTCGTGATTCACCCCACCACTTT

size: few
D: NA
V: TRBV11-2
J: TRBJ2-7
CDR3: CASSSPAYEQYF
DNA: TGTGCCAGCAGCTCTCCTGCGTACGAGCAGTACTTC

size: NA
D: NA
V: TRBV5-1
J: TRBJ2-1
CDR3: CASSLVGALKDEQFF
DNA: TGCGCCAGCAGCCTGGTCGGTGCATTGAAGGATGAGCAGTTCTTC

size: many
D: TRBD1
V: TRBV7-9
J: TRBJ2-2
CDR3: CASSARDSDSNTGELFF
DNA: TGTGCCAGCAGCGCCCGGGACAGCGACTCGAACACCGGGGAGCTGTTTTTT

size: NA
D: NA
V: TRBV14
J: TRBJ1-1
CDR3: CASSQELNSEAFF
DNA: TGTGCCAGCAGCCAAGAGTTGAACTCTGAAGCTTTCTTT

size: few
D: TRBD1
V: TRBV20-1
J: TRBJ1-5
CDR3: CSARGTGTGSQPQHF
DNA: TGCAGTGCTAGGGGAACCGGGACAGGGAGTCAGCCCCAGCATTTT

size: many
D: TRBD2
V: TRBV20-1
J: TRBJ2-3
CDR3: CSARGGVSTDTQYF
DNA: TGCAGTGCTAGGGGGGGGGTAAGCACAGATACGCAGTATTTT

size: many
D: NA
V: TRBV29-1
J: TRBJ2-3
CDR3: CSVVFLGGADTQYF
DNA: TGCAGCGTTGTATTTCTGGGGGGAGCAGATACGCAGTATTTT

size: many
D: TRBD1
V: TRBV28
J: TRBJ2-7
CDR3: CASSSPGTGLLHEQYF
DNA: TGTGCCAGCAGTTCCCCCGGGACAGGGCTTCTCCACGAGCAGTACTTC

size: many
D: NA
V: TRBV28
J: TRBJ1-1
CDR3: CASSLNREGTEAFF
DNA: TGTGCCAGCAGCCTTAACAGGGAGGGGACTGAAGCTTTCTTT

size: few
D: NA
V: TRBV2
J: TRBJ2-1
CDR3: CASSGEVFGGFF
DNA: TGTGCCAGCAGTGGGGAGGTTTTCGGGGGGTTCTTC

size: many
D: TRBD1
V: TRBV2
J: TRBJ2-4
CDR3: CASAGYRGSSKNIQYF
DNA: TGTGCCAGCGCAGGGTACAGGGGGTCTTCCAAAAACATTCAGTACTTC

size: many
D: NA
V: TRBV28
J: TRBJ1-1
CDR3: CASSLTPRLNTEAFF
DNA: TGTGCCAGCAGTTTAACGCCCCGATTGAACACTGAAGCTTTCTTT

size: many
D: NA
V: TRBV7-2
J: TRBJ2-3
CDR3: CASSLKVLRDTQYF
DNA: TGTGCCAGCAGCTTAAAGGTACTGCGAGATACGCAGTATTTT

size: many
D: NA
V: TRBV28
J: TRBJ1-5
CDR3: CASSPQTGRGQPQHF
DNA: TGTGCCAGCAGTCCCCAAACAGGGAGGGGTCAGCCCCAGCATTTT

size: many
D: NA
V: TRBV6-5
J: TRBJ1-2
CDR3: CASSYYPDYGYTF
DNA: TGTGCCAGCAGTTACTACCCCGACTATGGCTACACCTTC

size: many
D: NA
V: TRBV28
J: TRBJ2-7
CDR3: CASSEQGREQYF
DNA: TGTGCCAGCAGTGAACAGGGTCGCGAGCAGTACTTC

size: many
D: TRBD1
V: TRBV28
J: TRBJ1-2
CDR3: CASSLPGQGDGYTF
DNA: TGTGCCAGCAGTCTACCGGGACAGGGGGACGGCTACACCTTC

size: many
D: NA
V: TRBV20-1
J: TRBJ2-3
CDR3: CSALTPGTDTQYF
DNA: TGCAGTGCTCTGACTCCCGGGACAGATACGCAGTATTTT

size: many
D: TRBD1
V: TRBV18
J: TRBJ1-1
CDR3: CASSPPTGGYTEAFF
DNA: TGTGCCAGCTCACCACCGACAGGGGGGTACACTGAAGCTTTCTTT